Sequencing of this T cell receptor beta chain was carried out in a study of blood T cell repertoires in COVID-19. In the original processing: Estimation of nucleated cell counts was performed using reference gene primer amplification. The method was immunoSEQ multiplex PCR; TCRdb's version includes in-frame clones alone and lacks a portion of them. V, J and clone size were drawn from that table, and D and trimming were deduced from the DNA. Among 110,000 to 150,000 clones listed, about nine tenths were seen once. CDR3 length: 13 amino acids. V dropped 8 bases and J dropped 3 bases, with 13 bases sitting between them. Germline V lookup: CDR1 MNHEY, CDR2 SVGAGI.

This sequence was found in a woman of 80 years or more with acute or convalescent COVID-19. Material: peripheral blood. V and J are TRBV6-5 and TRBJ1-1, with D perhaps TRBD1 (5 bases). The CDR3 DNA reads TGTGCCAGCGGAGTACAGGTCGACACTGAAGCTTTCTTT. It specifies CASGVQVDTEAFF.